Below, 8 T cell receptor beta chains from the same sample are listed, as sequenced in a study of shared clonotypes between healthy human individuals. The data were produced by immunoSEQ multiplex PCR, yet TCRdb's version contains in-frame clones alone and is incomplete. The repertoire consists of about 2.3 million clones, with more than 80% occurring once and the leading ten covering 0.3% to 0.4%. The sequencing input was naive CD4+ T cells from PBMCs. Stated subset: CD45RA+ positively selected. The receptors stem from a man between 18 and 29 years old in good health. Some clones in this sample may be carry-over from other donors' samples.

Worth noting for this clone: This sample also contains other DNA sequences that code for the same CDR3. The rearrangement links TRBV2 to TRBJ1-2; tentative D call: TRBD1 (6 bases). This CDR3 has 15 amino acids. Germline loops: CDR1 SNHLY, CDR2 FYNNEI. V was cut by 0 bases and J by 1 base, with 9 bases left in between. CDR3: CASSEAGRGNYGYTF. The CDR3 nucleotides read TGTGCCAGCAGTGAAGCGGGCAGGGGTAACTATGGCTACACCTTC.

V usage is TRBV5-1 and J usage is TRBJ1-1; 8 bases are a match to TRBD1. The germline V gene has CDR1 SGHRS and CDR2 YFSETQ. CDR3 size: 16 residues. The trim removed 5 bases at V and 5 bases at J, leaving 14 bases unmatched. The CDR3 nucleotides read TGCGCCAGCAGTCAAACCGCAGGGGGCTGGGGAACTGAAGCTTTCTTT. This codes for CASSQTAGGWGTEAFF.

This sequence joins TRBV9 and TRBJ1-1, with D possibly TRBD1 on 5 matching bases. The germline V gene has CDR1 SGDLS and CDR2 YYNGEE. The CDR3 is 15 amino acids. V lost 2 bases, J lost 3 bases, and 14 bases lay in between. The CDR3 here is CASSVDPQGYTEAFF. For the CDR3, the DNA is TGTGCCAGCAGCGTCGACCCTCAGGGTTACACTGAAGCTTTCTTT.

This clone was found once. This rearrangement joins TRBV7-9 to TRBJ1-5; 8 bases map to TRBD1. This CDR3 is 15 amino acids long. Germline lookup yields CDR1 SEHNR and CDR2 FQNEAQ (reference sequence). J was trimmed by 5 bases and V by 5 bases; bases with no gene match: 8. The CDR3 DNA sequence: TGTGCCAGCAGCGTGACAGGGGTTCGGGATCAGCCCCAGCATTTT. Encoded protein: CASSVTGVRDQPQHF.

The chain combines TRBV30 with TRBJ1-4; no clear D gene. This CDR3 is 12 amino acids long. V lost 2 bases, J lost 11 bases, and 12 bases lay in between. CDR1 and CDR2 from the germline V gene are GTSNPN and SVGIG (reference sequence). CDR3 coding DNA: TGTGCCTGGAGTTCCGTCGAAGGTAAACTGTTTTTT. This encodes CAWSSVEGKLFF.

This clone came up once. The chain is built from TRBV7-2 and TRBJ1-3; D is uncertain. Trimming stripped 1 base from V and 2 bases from J, with 6 bases between. CDR3 size: 14 residues. Per the germline V gene, CDR1 is SGHTA and CDR2 is FQGNSA. For the CDR3, the DNA is TGTGCCAGCAGCTTAGTAGGGACTGGAAACACCATATATTTT. As protein: CASSLVGTGNTIYF.

The chain carries TRBV19 and TRBJ2-4; unclear D gene. Germline V gene data show CDR1 as LNHDA and CDR2 as SQIVND (reference sequence). Trimming removed 4 bases from V and 1 base from J, with 11 bases in between. The CDR3 runs 15 residues. For the CDR3, the DNA is TGTGCCAGTAGTACGGCTGTAGTGGCCAAAAACATTCAGTACTTC. Protein product: CASSTAVVAKNIQYF.

J is TRBJ1-3 and V is TRBV4-3, with 8 bases identical to TRBD1. Unmatched junction bases numbered 3, after V lost 2 bases and J lost 3 bases. Germline values: CDR1 LGHNA, CDR2 YSLEER. The CDR3 sequence is 15 residues long. In DNA, the CDR3 is TGCGCCAGCAGCCAACGGACAGGGAATGGAAACACCATATATTTT. As protein: CASSQRTGNGNTIYF.